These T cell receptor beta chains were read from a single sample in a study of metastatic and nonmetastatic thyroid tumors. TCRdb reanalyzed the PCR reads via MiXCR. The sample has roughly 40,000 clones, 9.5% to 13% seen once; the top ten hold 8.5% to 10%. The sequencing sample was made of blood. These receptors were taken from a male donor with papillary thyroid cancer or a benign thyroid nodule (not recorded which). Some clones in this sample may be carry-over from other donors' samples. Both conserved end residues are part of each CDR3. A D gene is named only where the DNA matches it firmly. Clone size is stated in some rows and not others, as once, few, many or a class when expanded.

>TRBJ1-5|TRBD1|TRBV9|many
CASSVATSGQGSYNQPQHF
TGTGCCAGCAGCGTAGCTACCTCGGGACAGGGGTCGTATAATCAGCCCCAGCATTTT
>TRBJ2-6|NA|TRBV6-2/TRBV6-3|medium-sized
CASSYNSGANVLTF
TGTGCCAGCAGTTACAACTCTGGGGCCAACGTCCTGACTTTC
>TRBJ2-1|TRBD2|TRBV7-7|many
CASSLGTSVYNEQFF
TGTGCTAGCAGCCTCGGGACTAGCGTTTACAATGAGCAGTTCTTC
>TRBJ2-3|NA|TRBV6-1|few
CASIDLAIPPHDTQYF
TGTGCCAGCATTGATTTGGCTATCCCACCTCACGATACGCAGTATTTT
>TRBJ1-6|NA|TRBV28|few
CASSFTGGGTPLHF
TGTGCCAGCAGTTTTACCGGGGGGGGGACACCCCTCCACTTT
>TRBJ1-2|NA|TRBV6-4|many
CASSDSPLGSEGYTF
TGTGCCAGCAGTGACTCACCCCTCGGGAGCGAGGGCTACACCTTC
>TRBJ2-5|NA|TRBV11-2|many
CASSWGEGETQYF
TGTGCCAGCAGCTGGGGAGAAGGGGAGACCCAGTACTTC
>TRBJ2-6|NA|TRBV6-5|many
CASSYQRVRFSGANVLTF
TGTGCCAGCAGTTACCAGAGGGTGAGGTTCTCTGGGGCCAACGTCCTGACTTTC
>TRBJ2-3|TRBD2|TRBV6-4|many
CASSRSGIDTQYF
TGTGCCAGCAGTCGTAGCGGGATCGATACGCAGTATTTT
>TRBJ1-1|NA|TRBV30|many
CAWSNGGRAEAFF
TGTGCCTGGAGTAACGGGGGTCGAGCTGAAGCTTTCTTT
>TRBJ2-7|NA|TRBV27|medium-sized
CASRRRSGASSYEQYF
TGTGCCAGCAGGCGCCGATCAGGGGCGAGCTCCTACGAGCAGTACTTC
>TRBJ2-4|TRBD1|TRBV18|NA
CASSPRDSSSVRYF
TGTGCCAGCTCACCAAGGGACAGTTCCTCTGTAAGGTACTTC
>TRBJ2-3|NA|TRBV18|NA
CASSPGRDTQYF
TGTGCCAGCTCACCGGGCCGAGATACGCAGTATTTT
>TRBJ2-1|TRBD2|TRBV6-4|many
CASSEQSSGYNEQFF
TGTGCCAGCAGTGAACAGTCTAGCGGATACAATGAGCAGTTCTTC
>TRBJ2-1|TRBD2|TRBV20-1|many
CSASYVGRAGGNEQFF
TGCAGTGCTAGTTATGTCGGGAGGGCAGGTGGGAATGAGCAGTTCTTC
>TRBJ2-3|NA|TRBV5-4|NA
CASSLAGPTDTQYF
TGTGCCAGCAGCTTAGCTGGACCCACAGATACGCAGTATTTT
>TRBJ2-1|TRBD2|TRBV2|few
CASSPLAVIYNEQFF
TGTGCCAGCAGTCCGCTAGCGGTAATTTACAATGAGCAGTTCTTC
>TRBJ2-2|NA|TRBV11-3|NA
CASILTLAPNTGELFF
TGTGCCAGTATCTTAACCCTAGCCCCGAACACCGGGGAGCTGTTTTTT
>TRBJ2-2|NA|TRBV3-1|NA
CASSQDGTNTGELFF
TGTGCCAGCAGCCAAGATGGGACTAACACCGGGGAGCTGTTTTTT
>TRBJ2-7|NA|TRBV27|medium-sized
CASSSSSGLTSYEQYF
TGTGCCAGCAGTTCCTCCTCCGGGCTCACTTCCTACGAGCAGTACTTC
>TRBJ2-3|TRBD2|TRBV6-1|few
CASSPSSGTRDTQYF
TGTGCCAGCAGCCCCTCTAGCGGAACGAGAGATACGCAGTATTTT
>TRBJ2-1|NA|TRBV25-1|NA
CASSHEERRALGLGYNEQFF
TGTGCCAGCAGCCACGAGGAGAGAAGGGCTTTGGGTCTAGGCTACAATGAGCAGTTCTTC
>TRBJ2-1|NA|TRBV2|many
CASSSQGGGAGHEQFF
TGTGCCAGCAGCTCCCAAGGGGGAGGCGCGGGGCATGAGCAGTTCTTC
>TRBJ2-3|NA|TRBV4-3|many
CASSQEPRRGDTQYF
TGCGCCAGCAGCCAGGAACCCCGACGCGGAGATACGCAGTATTTT
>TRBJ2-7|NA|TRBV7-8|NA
CASSPTRTKTYEQYF
TGTGCCAGCAGCCCCACCCGGACAAAAACCTACGAGCAGTACTTC
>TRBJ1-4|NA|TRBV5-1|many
CASTSQGTTNEKLFF
TGCGCCAGCACCTCACAAGGAACAACTAATGAAAAACTGTTTTTT
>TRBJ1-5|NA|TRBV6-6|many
CASSYGGANQPQHF
TGTGCCAGCAGTTACGGCGGCGCTAATCAGCCCCAGCATTTT
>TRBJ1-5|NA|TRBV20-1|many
CSARIRSNQPQHF
TGCAGTGCTAGGATACGTAGCAATCAGCCCCAGCATTTT
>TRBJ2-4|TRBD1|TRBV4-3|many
CADWHLGQGINIQYF
TGCGCAGATTGGCACTTGGGACAGGGGATAAACATTCAGTACTTC
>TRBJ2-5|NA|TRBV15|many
CATSTTVKPQETQYF
TGTGCCACCAGCACTACAGTAAAACCCCAAGAGACCCAGTACTTC
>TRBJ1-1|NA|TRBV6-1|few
CASSSPQAQGAGEAFF
TGTGCCAGCAGTTCCCCTCAGGCACAGGGTGCTGGTGAAGCTTTCTTT
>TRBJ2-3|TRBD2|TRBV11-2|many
CASSFQGLAGGRDTQYF
TGTGCCAGCAGCTTCCAAGGACTAGCGGGAGGGCGGGATACGCAGTATTTT
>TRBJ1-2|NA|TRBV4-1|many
CASSPRGGNYGYTF
TGCGCCAGCAGCCCAAGGGGGGGAAACTATGGCTACACCTTC
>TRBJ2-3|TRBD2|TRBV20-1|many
CSAIGGGLAGSTDTQYF
TGCAGTGCCATAGGCGGTGGGCTAGCGGGAAGCACAGATACGCAGTATTTT
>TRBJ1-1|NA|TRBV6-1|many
CASRGRGGVDTEAFF
TGTGCCAGCAGAGGCAGGGGAGGAGTTGACACTGAAGCTTTCTTT
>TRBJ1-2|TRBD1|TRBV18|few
CASSPSFDRERVGGYTF
TGTGCCAGCTCACCCTCATTCGACAGGGAAAGGGTCGGGGGCTACACCTTC
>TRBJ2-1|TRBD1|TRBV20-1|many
CSALRRGQGMYNEQFF
TGCAGTGCTCTTCGGCGGGGACAGGGGATGTACAATGAGCAGTTCTTC
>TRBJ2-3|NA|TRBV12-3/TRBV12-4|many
CASSPSSTDTQYF
TGTGCCAGCAGCCCCTCTAGCACAGATACGCAGTATTTT
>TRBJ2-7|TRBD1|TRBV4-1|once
CASSTRDSTGNEQYF
TGCGCCAGCAGCACCCGGGACAGCACGGGGAACGAGCAGTACTTC
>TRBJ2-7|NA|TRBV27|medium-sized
CASSLTPYEQYF
TGTGCCAGCAGTCTGACCCCCTACGAGCAGTACTTC
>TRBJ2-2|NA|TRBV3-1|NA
CKINPGAGEITGELFF
TGTAAGATAAACCCCGGGGCAGGGGAGATCACCGGGGAGCTGTTTTTT
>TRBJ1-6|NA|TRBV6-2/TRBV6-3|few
CASSYGDLDSPLHF
TGTGCCAGCAGTTACGGGGACTTAGATTCACCCCTCCACTTT
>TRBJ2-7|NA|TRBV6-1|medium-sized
CASSDPPGVSYEQYF
TGTGCCAGCAGCGACCCCCCGGGGGTGTCCTACGAGCAGTACTTC
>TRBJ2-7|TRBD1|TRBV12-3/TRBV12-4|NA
CASSPPDRVGQYF
TGTGCCAGCAGCCCTCCGGACAGGGTGGGGCAGTACTTC
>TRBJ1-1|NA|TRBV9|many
CASSVGGRVTEAFF
TGTGCCAGCAGCGTTGGAGGGCGCGTCACTGAAGCTTTCTTT
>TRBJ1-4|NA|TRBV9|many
CASSVGLGGDEKLFF
TGTGCCAGCAGCGTAGGTTTAGGGGGGGACGAAAAACTGTTTTTT
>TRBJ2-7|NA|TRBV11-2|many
CASSSDYVSYEQYF
TGTGCCAGCAGCTCGGACTACGTCTCCTACGAGCAGTACTTC
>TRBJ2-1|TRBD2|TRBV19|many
CASSAGTSGRNEQFF
TGTGCCAGTAGTGCCGGGACTAGCGGGAGAAATGAGCAGTTCTTC
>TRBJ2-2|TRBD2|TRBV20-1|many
CSAKTSGSFGELFF
TGCAGTGCTAAGACTAGCGGGAGTTTCGGGGAGCTGTTTTTT